One and the same sample provided the 28 T cell receptor beta chains below, sequenced in a study of shared clonotypes between healthy human individuals. Produced via immunoSEQ multiplex PCR; TCRdb's table is partial and in-frame only. The sample contains approximately 500,000 clones, about 96% of which appear only once. The specimen was naive CD4+ T cells sorted from blood. Specified subset: CD45RA+ positively selected. The receptors originated from a woman in her thirties in good health.

The chain joins TRBV21-1 to TRBJ1-1. TRBV21-1 is a pseudogene locus. The CDR3 is made up of 11 amino acids. CDR3 bases: TGTGCCAGCTTGGGGGAATCTAGAGCTTTCTTT. Translating gives CASLGESRAFF.

The chain couples TRBV7-9 to TRBJ1-1, with no clear D. Germline values: CDR1 SEHNR, CDR2 FQNEAQ (reference sequence). The germline V and J ends were trimmed by 5 bases and 4 bases, with 11 bases remaining between them. This CDR3 is built from 13 residues. CDR3 in DNA: TGTGCCAGCAGCAAAGAGGGCCCCACTGAAGCTTTCTTT. The encoded protein is CASSKEGPTEAFF.

J is TRBJ2-1 and V is TRBV28; no clear D gene. Germline V lookup: CDR1 MDHEN, CDR2 SYDVKM. The CDR3 has 15 amino acids. V lost 1 base and J 3 bases, leaving 10 bases between the germline ends. The CDR3 region is CASSLSGRNYNEQFF. The DNA of the CDR3 is TGTGCCAGCAGTTTATCCGGCAGGAACTACAATGAGCAGTTCTTC.

This rearrangement joins TRBV28 to TRBJ2-5; the D gene is possibly TRBD2 (6 bases). The assigned J gene may be wrong: the sequence end matches TRBJ2-7 better. Germline CDR1 MDHEN, CDR2 SYDVKM. The CDR3 extends over 13 amino acids. As DNA, the CDR3 is TGTGCCAGCAGGGAGACTTGGGGGGTCGAGCAGTACTTC. Translating it yields CASRETWGVEQYF.

Comment on this clone: Additional DNA sequences in this sample encode the identical CDR3. The genes are TRBV5-1 and TRBJ2-7, with unresolved D. The CDR3 extends over 11 amino acids. V lost 0 bases to trimming and J lost 7 bases, with 5 bases between them. CDR1 and CDR2 from the germline V gene are SGHRS and YFSETQ. CDR3 bases: TGCGCCAGCAGCTTGGAAGGGGAGCAGTACTTC. Its protein product is CASSLEGEQYF.

This clone occurred once. The chain is built from TRBV30 and TRBJ1-6; D unclear. CDR3 length: 15 residues. V was clipped by 2 bases and J by 4 bases, with 12 bases between them. Germline V CDR1 and CDR2: GTSNPN, SVGIG (reference sequence). The CDR3 DNA sequence: TGTGCCTGGAGTCCGGTTGTGGGGTATAATTCACCCCTCCACTTT. Translating gives CAWSPVVGYNSPLHF.

This chain links TRBV11-1 with TRBJ2-5, with D possibly being TRBD1 or TRBD2 (6 bases each). TRBJ2-7 matches the DNA end more closely, so the J call is doubtful. CDR3 length: 14 residues. In germline, CDR1 is SGHAT, CDR2 FQDESV (reference sequence). The CDR3 DNA is TGTGCCAGCAGCTTCGGGGGCCACTCCTACGAGCAGTACTTC. It yields the protein CASSFGGHSYEQYF.

The genes are TRBV27 and TRBJ2-1; TRBD2 aligns across 12 bases. Germline trimming cut 3 bases from V and 6 bases from J; bases unmatched to any gene: 6. This CDR3 region has 16 residues. Germline assignment: CDR1 MNHEY and CDR2 SMNVEV (reference sequence). CDR3 protein: CASSLPLAGGINEQFF. CDR3 bases: TGTGCCAGCAGTTTGCCACTAGCGGGAGGTATCAATGAGCAGTTCTTC.

This clone appeared a single time. The chain uses TRBV6-5 and TRBJ1-1; a weak D match, TRBD1 (5 bases). Germline V gives CDR1 MNHEY, CDR2 SVGAGI. The CDR3 has 14 amino acids. The V end was cut by 2 bases, the J end by 2 bases, with 9 bases between. CDR3 DNA sequence: TGTGCCAGCAGTTACGACGGGGGAAACACTGAAGCTTTCTTT. Translation gives CASSYDGGNTEAFF.

The chain carries TRBV6-5 and TRBJ2-1; the D gene is possibly TRBD2 (5 bases). Germline loops: CDR1 MNHEY, CDR2 SVGAGI. This CDR3 region has 13 residues. The germline V and J ends were trimmed by 4 bases and 6 bases, with 10 bases remaining between them. CDR3 nucleotide sequence: TGTGCCAGCAGTTTACCGGGAAGCAATGAGCAGTTCTTC. Its translation: CASSLPGSNEQFF.

This chain links TRBV5-1 with TRBJ1-6, with D maybe TRBD1 (6 bases). The ends were cut back, 0 bases at V and 8 bases at J, with 21 bases in the middle. Germline CDR1 SGHRS, CDR2 YFSETQ. The CDR3 is made up of 18 amino acids. CDR3 DNA sequence: TGCGCCAGCAGCTTGGCGAGCGGTGCGGGGGGCGGTGATTCACCCCTCCACTTT. Amino acid sequence: CASSLASGAGGGDSPLHF.

The chain links TRBV10-1 to TRBJ1-1; 10 bases fit TRBD1. Germline V CDR1 and CDR2: WNHNN, SYGVQD (reference sequence). The CDR3 spans 15 residues. The J segment lost 0 bases and the V segment lost 2 bases, leaving 0 bases of the junction unmatched. The CDR3 region has the DNA TGCGCCAGCAGTGAGGGGACAGGGGTGAACACTGAAGCTTTCTTT. Translated: CASSEGTGVNTEAFF.

The rearrangement links TRBV9 to TRBJ2-6; no definite D call. Per germline, CDR1 SGDLS and CDR2 YYNGEE. The V end was cut by 3 bases, the J end by 0 bases, with 13 bases between. This CDR3 is built from 17 residues. CDR3 coding DNA: TGTGCCAGCAGCGGGATCGGGCGGAACTCTGGGGCCAACGTCCTGACTTTC. Protein product: CASSGIGRNSGANVLTF.

The rearrangement uses TRBV19 and TRBJ1-4, with D tentatively TRBD1 (5 bases). Trimming stripped 8 bases from V and 7 bases from J, with 14 bases between. Germline CDR1 is LNHDA and CDR2 is SQIVND (reference sequence). The CDR3 is 13 residues long. The CDR3 sequence: CASRGASGEKLFF. Here the CDR3 DNA reads TGTGCCAGTCGCGGGGCCAGTGGTGAAAAACTGTTTTTT.

A single count supports this clone. The chain has TRBV6-5 and TRBJ2-7, with TRBD2 identical over 10 bases. CDR3 length equals 16 residues. The ends lost 3 bases at V and 5 bases at J; junction bases unmatched: 10. The V gene's germline CDR1 is MNHEY and CDR2 SVGAGI. CDR3 region: CASSYTQLAGLDEQYF. The CDR3 DNA is TGTGCCAGCAGTTATACCCAACTAGCGGGGTTGGACGAGCAGTACTTC.

The chain combines TRBV6-5 with TRBJ2-5, with 12 bases lining up with TRBD2. The CDR3 length is 16 residues. CDR1 MNHEY and CDR2 SVGAGI come from the germline V gene. V trimming: 0 bases; J trimming: 5 bases; junction bases outside the gene matches: 4. The CDR3 DNA follows: TGTGCCAGCAGTTACTCGACTAGCGGGAGTGGGGAGACCCAGTACTTC. The encoded protein is CASSYSTSGSGETQYF.

The genes are TRBV5-1 and TRBJ2-5; 8 bases line up with TRBD1. Matching the DNA end better, TRBJ2-7 makes the J call doubtful. The germline CDR1 and CDR2 sequences are SGHRS and YFSETQ. The CDR3 is made up of 14 amino acids. CDR3 in amino acids: CASSPDRGRYEQYF. CDR3 sequence (DNA): TGCGCCAGCAGCCCCGACAGGGGAAGGTACGAGCAGTACTTC.

The rearrangement uses TRBV9 and TRBJ1-3; the D gene is possibly TRBD1 (6 bases). V lost 2 bases and J 0 bases, leaving 9 bases between the germline ends. Germline V gives CDR1 SGDLS, CDR2 YYNGEE. CDR3 length: 15 amino acids. The CDR3 DNA sequence: TGTGCCAGCAGCGTTACAGGGATCTCTGGAAACACCATATATTTT. It specifies CASSVTGISGNTIYF.

The chain employs TRBV2 and TRBJ1-2; no clear D. The germline gives CDR1 SNHLY, CDR2 FYNNEI. The V and J ends lost 8 bases and 5 bases respectively, with 12 bases between them. The CDR3 is 12 residues long. For the CDR3, the DNA is TGTGCCAGCCAGGAAGATAGATATGGCTACACCTTC. As protein: CASQEDRYGYTF.

This chain uses TRBV5-1 with TRBJ2-1; TRBD1 matches at 7 bases. This CDR3 region has 14 residues. The germline CDR1 and CDR2 sequences are SGHRS and YFSETQ. The junction had 9 bases not matched to a gene; V was cut back by 5 bases and J by 7 bases. The CDR3 region is CASSSTGVTNEQFF. The CDR3 DNA reads as TGCGCCAGCAGTTCTACAGGGGTAACGAATGAGCAGTTCTTC.

The rearrangement joins TRBV19 to TRBJ2-3; a weak D match, TRBD1 (6 bases). The CDR3 is 15 amino acids. Germline lookup yields CDR1 LNHDA and CDR2 SQIVND (reference sequence). Trimming removed 5 bases from V and 4 bases from J, with 16 bases in between. As DNA, the CDR3 is TGTGCCAGTAGTTCAGTGCAGGGGATGGCAGATACGCAGTATTTT. Its protein is CASSSVQGMADTQYF.

This clone was seen a single time. The chain uses TRBV2 and TRBJ2-5; TRBD1 is a possible D gene (6 bases). CDR1 and CDR2 (germline): SNHLY, FYNNEI. The CDR3 is made up of 15 amino acids. The germline V and J ends were trimmed by 7 bases and 3 bases, with 18 bases remaining between them. The CDR3 DNA sequence: TGTGCCAGCAACCCCGTCCGCAGGGGAGAAGAGACCCAGTACTTC. Protein sequence: CASNPVRRGEETQYF.

The chain couples TRBV19 to TRBJ1-2, with D hard to call. CDR1 is LNHDA and CDR2 is SQIVND in the germline V gene (reference sequence). V lost 2 bases and J 8 bases, leaving 18 bases between the germline ends. The CDR3 is 15 residues long. This CDR3 reads CASSIRRNNPGGYTF. In nucleotides, the CDR3 is TGTGCCAGTAGTATACGAAGGAACAACCCTGGAGGCTACACCTTC.

CDR3: CASSLNSPQGRQPQHF. DNA of the CDR3: TGTGCCAGCAGCTTAAACTCCCCGCAGGGACGACAGCCCCAGCATTTT. The gene calls are TRBV7-8 and TRBJ1-5, with D tentatively TRBD1 (5 bases). The CDR3 is made up of 16 amino acids. CDR1 and CDR2 (germline): SGHVS, FQNEAQ. V gave up 2 bases and J gave up 7 bases, with 18 bases separating them. The full variable domain, with the rest looked up from reference TRBV7-8 and TRBJ1-5, is GAGVSQSPRYKVAKRGQDVALRCDPISGHVSLFWYQQALGQGPEFLTYFQNEAQLDKSGLPSDRFFAERPEGSVSTLKIQRTQQEDSAVYLCASSLNSPQGRQPQHFGDGTRLSIL.

The V call is TRBV4-1, the J call TRBJ2-1, with no clear D. In germline, CDR1 is MGHRA, CDR2 YSYEKL. This CDR3 region has 14 residues. V lost 1 base and J lost 6, with 10 bases in between. The CDR3: CASSQGVMGNEQFF. CDR3 nucleotides: TGCGCCAGCAGCCAAGGCGTCATGGGCAATGAGCAGTTCTTC.

The V gene is TRBV5-4, the J gene TRBJ1-1, with 9 bases that match TRBD1. Germline V gene lookup returns CDR1 SGHNT and CDR2 YYREEE (reference sequence). V was pared by 4 bases and J by 0 bases, with 4 bases of the junction left unmatched. The CDR3 runs to 15 residues. CDR3 DNA: TGTGCCAGCAGCCGCCGGGACAGGGTGAACACTGAAGCTTTCTTT. This encodes CASSRRDRVNTEAFF.

This clone was observed once. This sequence joins TRBV5-1 and TRBJ2-1; TRBD2 matches 10 bases. The CDR3 contains 15 residues. Germline lookup yields CDR1 SGHRS and CDR2 YFSETQ. The junction had 7 bases not matched to a gene; V was cut back by 3 bases and J by 7 bases. This CDR3 is CASSSASGSENEQFF. In DNA, the CDR3 is TGCGCCAGCAGCTCGGCTAGCGGGAGCGAAAATGAGCAGTTCTTC. Supplemented by reference TRBV5-1 and TRBJ2-1, the full variable domain reads KAGVTQTPRYLIKTRGQQVTLSCSPISGHRSVSWYQQTPGQGLQFLFEYFSETQRNKGNFPGRFSGRQFSNSRSEMNVSTLELGDSALYLCASSSASGSENEQFFGPGTRLTVL.

The V call is TRBV10-1, the J call TRBJ2-5, with 8 positions matching TRBD2. Trimming at V came to 3 bases and at J to 4 bases, leaving 1 base not matched to a gene. Germline CDR1 and CDR2: WNHNN and SYGVQD (reference sequence). The CDR3 runs to 13 residues. The CDR3 nucleotides are TGCGCCAGCAGTGAAGCGGGAGCAGAGACCCAGTACTTC. Residues: CASSEAGAETQYF.